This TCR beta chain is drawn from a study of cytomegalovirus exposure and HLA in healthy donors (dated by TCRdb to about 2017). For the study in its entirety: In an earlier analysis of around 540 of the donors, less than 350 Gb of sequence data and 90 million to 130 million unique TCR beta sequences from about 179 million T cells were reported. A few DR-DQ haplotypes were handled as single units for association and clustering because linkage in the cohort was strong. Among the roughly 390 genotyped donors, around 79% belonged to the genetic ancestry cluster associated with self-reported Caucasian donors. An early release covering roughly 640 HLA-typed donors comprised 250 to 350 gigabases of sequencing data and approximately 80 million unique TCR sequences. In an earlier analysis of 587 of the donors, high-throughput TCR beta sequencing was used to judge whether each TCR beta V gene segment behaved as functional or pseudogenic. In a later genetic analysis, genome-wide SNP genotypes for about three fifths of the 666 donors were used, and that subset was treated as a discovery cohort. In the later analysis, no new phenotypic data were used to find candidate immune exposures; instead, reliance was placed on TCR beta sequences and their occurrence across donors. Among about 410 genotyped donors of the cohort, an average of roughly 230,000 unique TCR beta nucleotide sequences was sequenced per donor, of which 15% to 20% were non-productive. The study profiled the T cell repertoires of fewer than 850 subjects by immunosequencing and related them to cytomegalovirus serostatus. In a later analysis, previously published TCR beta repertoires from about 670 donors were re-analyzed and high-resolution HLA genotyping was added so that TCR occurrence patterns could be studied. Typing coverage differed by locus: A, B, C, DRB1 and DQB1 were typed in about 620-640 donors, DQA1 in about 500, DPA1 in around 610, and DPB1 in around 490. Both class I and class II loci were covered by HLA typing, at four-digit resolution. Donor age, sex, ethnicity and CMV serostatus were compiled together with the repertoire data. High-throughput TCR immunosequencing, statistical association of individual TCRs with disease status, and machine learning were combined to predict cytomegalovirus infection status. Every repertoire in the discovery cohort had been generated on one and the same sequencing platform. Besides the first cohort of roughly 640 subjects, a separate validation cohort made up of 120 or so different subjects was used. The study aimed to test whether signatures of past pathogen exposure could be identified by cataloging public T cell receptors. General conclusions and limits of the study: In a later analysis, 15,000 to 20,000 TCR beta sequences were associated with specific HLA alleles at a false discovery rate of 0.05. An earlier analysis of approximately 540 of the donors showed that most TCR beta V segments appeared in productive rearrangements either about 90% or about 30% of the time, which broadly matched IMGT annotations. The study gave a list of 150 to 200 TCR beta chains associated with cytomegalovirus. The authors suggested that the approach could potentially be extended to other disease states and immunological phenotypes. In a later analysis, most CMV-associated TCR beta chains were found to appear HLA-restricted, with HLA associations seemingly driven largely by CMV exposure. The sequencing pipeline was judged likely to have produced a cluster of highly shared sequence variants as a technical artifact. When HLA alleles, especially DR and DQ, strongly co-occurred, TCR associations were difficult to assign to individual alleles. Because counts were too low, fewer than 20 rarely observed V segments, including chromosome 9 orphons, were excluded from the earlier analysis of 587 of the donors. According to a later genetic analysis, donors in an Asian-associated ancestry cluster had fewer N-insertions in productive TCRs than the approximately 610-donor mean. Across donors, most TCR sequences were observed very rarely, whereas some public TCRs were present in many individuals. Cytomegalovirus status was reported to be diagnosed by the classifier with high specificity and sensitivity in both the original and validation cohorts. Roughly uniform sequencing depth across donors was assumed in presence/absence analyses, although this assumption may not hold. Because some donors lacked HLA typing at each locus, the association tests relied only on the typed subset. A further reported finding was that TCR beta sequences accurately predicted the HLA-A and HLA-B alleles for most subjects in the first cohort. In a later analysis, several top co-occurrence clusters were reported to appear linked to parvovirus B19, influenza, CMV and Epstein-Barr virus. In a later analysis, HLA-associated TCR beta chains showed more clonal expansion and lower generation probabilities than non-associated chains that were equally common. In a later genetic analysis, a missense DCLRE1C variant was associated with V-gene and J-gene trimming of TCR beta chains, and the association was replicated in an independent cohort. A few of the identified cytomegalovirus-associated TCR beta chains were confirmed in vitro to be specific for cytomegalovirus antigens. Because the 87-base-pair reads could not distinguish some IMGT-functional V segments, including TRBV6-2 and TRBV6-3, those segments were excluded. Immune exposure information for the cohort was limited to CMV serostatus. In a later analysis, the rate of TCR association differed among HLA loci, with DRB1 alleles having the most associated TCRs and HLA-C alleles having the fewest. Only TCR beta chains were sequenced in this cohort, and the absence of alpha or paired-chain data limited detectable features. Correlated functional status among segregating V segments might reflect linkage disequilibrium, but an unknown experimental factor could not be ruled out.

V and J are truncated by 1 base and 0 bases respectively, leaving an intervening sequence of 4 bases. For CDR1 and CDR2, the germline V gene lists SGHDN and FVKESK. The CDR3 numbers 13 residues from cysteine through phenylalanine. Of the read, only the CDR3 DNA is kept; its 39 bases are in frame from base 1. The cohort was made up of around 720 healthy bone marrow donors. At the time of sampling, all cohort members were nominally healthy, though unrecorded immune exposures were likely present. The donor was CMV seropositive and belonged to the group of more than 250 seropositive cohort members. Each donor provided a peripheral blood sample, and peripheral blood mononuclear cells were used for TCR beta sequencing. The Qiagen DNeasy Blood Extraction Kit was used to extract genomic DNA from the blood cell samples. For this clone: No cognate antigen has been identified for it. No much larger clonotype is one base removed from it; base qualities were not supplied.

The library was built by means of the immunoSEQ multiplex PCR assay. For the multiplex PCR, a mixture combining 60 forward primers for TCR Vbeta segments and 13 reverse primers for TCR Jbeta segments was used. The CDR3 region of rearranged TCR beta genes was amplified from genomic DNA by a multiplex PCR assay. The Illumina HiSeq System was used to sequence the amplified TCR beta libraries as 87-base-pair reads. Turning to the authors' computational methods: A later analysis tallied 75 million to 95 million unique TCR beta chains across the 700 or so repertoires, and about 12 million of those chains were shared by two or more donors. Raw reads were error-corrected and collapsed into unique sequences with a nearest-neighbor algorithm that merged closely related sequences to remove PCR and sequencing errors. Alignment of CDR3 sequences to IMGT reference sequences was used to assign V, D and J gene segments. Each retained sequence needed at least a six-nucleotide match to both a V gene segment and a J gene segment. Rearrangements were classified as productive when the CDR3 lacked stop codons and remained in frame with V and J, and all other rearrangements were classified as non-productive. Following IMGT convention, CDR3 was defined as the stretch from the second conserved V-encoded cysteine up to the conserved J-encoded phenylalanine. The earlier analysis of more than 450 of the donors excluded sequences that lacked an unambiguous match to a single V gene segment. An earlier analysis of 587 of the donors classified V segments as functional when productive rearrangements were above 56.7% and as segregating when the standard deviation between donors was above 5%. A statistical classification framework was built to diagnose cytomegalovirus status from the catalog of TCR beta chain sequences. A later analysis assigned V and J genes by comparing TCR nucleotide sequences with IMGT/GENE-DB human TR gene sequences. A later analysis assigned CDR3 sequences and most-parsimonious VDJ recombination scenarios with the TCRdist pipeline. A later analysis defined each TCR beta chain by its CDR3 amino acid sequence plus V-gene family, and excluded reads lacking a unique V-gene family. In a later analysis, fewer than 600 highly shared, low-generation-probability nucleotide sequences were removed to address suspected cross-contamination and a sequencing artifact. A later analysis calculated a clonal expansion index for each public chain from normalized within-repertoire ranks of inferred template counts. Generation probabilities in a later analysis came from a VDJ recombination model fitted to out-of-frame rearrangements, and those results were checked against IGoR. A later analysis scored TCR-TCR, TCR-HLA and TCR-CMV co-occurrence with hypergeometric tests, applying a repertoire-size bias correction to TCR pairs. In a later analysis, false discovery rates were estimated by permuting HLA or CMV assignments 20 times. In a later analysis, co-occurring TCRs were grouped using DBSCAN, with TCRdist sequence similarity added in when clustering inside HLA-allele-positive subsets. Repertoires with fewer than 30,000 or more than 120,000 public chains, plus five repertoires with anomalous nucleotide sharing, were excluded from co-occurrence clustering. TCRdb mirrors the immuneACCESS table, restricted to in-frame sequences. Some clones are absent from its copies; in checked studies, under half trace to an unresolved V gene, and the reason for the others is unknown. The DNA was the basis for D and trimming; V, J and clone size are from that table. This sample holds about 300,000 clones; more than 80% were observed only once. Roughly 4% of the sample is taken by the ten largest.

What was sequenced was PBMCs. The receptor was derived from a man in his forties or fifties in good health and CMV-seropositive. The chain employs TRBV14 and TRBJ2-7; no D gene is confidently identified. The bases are TGTGCCAGCAGCCAAGGGGCCTCCTACGAGCAGTACTTC. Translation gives CASSQGASYEQYF.